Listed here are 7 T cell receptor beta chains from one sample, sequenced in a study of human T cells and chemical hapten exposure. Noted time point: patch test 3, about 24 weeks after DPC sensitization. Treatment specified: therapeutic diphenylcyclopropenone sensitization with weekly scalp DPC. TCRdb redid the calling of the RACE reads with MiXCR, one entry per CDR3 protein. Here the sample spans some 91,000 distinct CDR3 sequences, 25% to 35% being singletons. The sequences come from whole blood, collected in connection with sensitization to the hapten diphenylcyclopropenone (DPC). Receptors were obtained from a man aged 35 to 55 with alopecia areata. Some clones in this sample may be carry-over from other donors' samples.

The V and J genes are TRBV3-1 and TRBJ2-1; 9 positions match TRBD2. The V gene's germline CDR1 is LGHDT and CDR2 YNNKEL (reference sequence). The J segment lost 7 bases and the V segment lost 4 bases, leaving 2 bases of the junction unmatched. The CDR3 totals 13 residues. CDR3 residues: CASSRGLANEQFF. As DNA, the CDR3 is TGTGCCAGCAGCCGGGGACTAGCTAATGAGCAGTTCTTC.

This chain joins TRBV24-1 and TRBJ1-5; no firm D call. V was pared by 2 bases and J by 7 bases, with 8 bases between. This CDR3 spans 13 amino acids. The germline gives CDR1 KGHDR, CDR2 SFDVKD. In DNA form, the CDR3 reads TGTGCCACCAGTGATTCCTTTGGGCAGCCCCAGCATTTT. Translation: CATSDSFGQPQHF.

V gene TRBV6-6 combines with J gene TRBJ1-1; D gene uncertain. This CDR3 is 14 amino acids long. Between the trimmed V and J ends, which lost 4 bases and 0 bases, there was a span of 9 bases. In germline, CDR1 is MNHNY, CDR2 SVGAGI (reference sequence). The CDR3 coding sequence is TGTGCCAGCAGTTTCTCTGATATGAACACTGAAGCTTTCTTT. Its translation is CASSFSDMNTEAFF.

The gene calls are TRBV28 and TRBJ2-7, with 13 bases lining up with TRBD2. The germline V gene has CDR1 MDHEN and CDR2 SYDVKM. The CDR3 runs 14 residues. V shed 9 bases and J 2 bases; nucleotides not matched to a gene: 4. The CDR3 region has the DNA TGTGCCAGTTTACTAGCGGGAGGGGCCTACGAGCAGTACTTC. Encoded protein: CASLLAGGAYEQYF.

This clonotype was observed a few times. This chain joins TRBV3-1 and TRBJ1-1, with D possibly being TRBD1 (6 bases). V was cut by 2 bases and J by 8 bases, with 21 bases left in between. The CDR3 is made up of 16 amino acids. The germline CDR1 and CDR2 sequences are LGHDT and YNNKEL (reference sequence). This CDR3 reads CASSQWHAKADREAFF. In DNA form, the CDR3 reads TGTGCCAGCAGCCAATGGCACGCGAAGGCCGACAGGGAAGCTTTCTTT.

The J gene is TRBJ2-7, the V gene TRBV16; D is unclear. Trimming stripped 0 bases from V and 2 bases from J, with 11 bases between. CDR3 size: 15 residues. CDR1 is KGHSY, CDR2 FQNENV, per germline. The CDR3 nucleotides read TGTGCCAGCAGCCAATCGGGGTGGCAGACCTACGAGCAGTACTTC. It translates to CASSQSGWQTYEQYF.

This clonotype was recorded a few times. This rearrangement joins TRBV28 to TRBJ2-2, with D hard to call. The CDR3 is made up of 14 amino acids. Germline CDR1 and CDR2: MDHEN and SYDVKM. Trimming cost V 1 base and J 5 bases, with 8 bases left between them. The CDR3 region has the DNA TGTGCCAGCAGTTTATCTGGGCGTACCGGGGAGCTGTTTTTT. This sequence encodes CASSLSGRTGELFF.